These 12 T cell receptor beta chains came from one sample sequenced in a study of patients and donors after allogeneic stem cell transplantation. MiXCR was run by TCRdb on the RT-PCR reads, yielding one entry per CDR3 protein. Among about a million distinct CDR3 sequences listed, about 20% were seen once. The source material was blood, either unsorted or a sorted T cell fraction (not recorded which). The receptors were sampled from a human donor who was either an allogeneic HSCT recipient or a stem cell or donor lymphocyte infusion donor (not recorded which). It is not recorded whose cells these are; they may come from a transplant donor.

This clonotype was detected a few times. The J gene is TRBJ2-1, the V gene TRBV14, with no clear D. This CDR3 spans 13 amino acids. Trimming took off 5 bases at V and 7 bases at J, with 12 bases between the two ends. In germline, CDR1 is SGHDN, CDR2 FVKESK. The CDR3, as DNA: TGTGCCAGCAGCGTGGACCGCGTGAATGAGCAGTTCTTC. Translation: CASSVDRVNEQFF.

This clonotype has only a few counts. As DNA, the CDR3 is TGTGCCAGCAGTCCCGCGGTGGAGAACACTGAAGCTTTCTTT. Residues: CASSPAVENTEAFF. The J gene is TRBJ1-1, the V gene TRBV25-1; no reliable D call. Germline CDR1 MGHDK, CDR2 SYGVNS. This CDR3 spans 14 amino acids. V was trimmed by 5 bases and J by 1 base, leaving 11 bases between them.

Only a few counts were recorded for this clonotype. This chain uses TRBV4-1 with TRBJ2-3; 8 bases agree with TRBD1. V trimming: 4 bases; J trimming: 0 bases; junction bases outside the gene matches: 6. Germline assignment: CDR1 MGHRA and CDR2 YSYEKL. CDR3 size: 16 residues. CDR3 protein: CASSLDRGISTDTQYF. The CDR3 region has the DNA TGCGCCAGCAGCCTCGACAGGGGTATTAGCACAGATACGCAGTATTTT.

This clonotype was picked up many times. The germline gene is not matched at one end of the junction; a read error may be the cause. The chain carries TRBV5-1 and TRBJ1-5; D is unresolved. The CDR3 sequence is 14 residues long. Germline CDR1 and CDR2: SGHRS and YFSETQ. Written as DNA, the CDR3 is TGTGCCAGCAGCTTAGACGGTAGCAATCAGCCCCAGCATTTT. Translation gives CASSLDGSNQPQHF.

For the CDR3, the DNA is TGCGCCAGCAGCTTGGCTCCCGGAGAAAGGGGGGACATTCAGTACTTC. Residues: CASSLAPGERGDIQYF. The V call is TRBV5-1, the J call TRBJ2-4; D is tentatively TRBD1 or TRBD2 (6 bases each). The CDR3 is 16 amino acids. V lost 0 bases and J lost 8, with 18 bases in between. Germline assignment: CDR1 SGHRS and CDR2 YFSETQ.

V and J are TRBV27 and TRBJ2-1; 8 bases are shared with TRBD2. There are 13 residues in the CDR3. Unmatched junction bases numbered 6, after V lost 7 bases and J lost 7 bases. CDR1 and CDR2 from the germline V gene are MNHEY and SMNVEV (reference sequence). The CDR3 DNA reads TGTGCCAGCAAGCCCGGGGGGGGTAATGAGCAGTTCTTC. Amino acids: CASKPGGGNEQFF.

This clonotype was detected many times. The V gene is TRBV29-1, the J gene TRBJ2-1; D may match TRBD1 or TRBD2 (5 bases each). The CDR3 is made up of 15 amino acids. V was clipped by 7 bases and J by 0 bases, with 16 bases between them. CDR1 is SQVTM and CDR2 is ANQGSEA in the germline V gene. The CDR3 is CSADYAGSSYNEQFF. The CDR3 nucleotides are TGCAGCGCCGACTATGCAGGGAGCTCCTACAATGAGCAGTTCTTC.

J is TRBJ2-1 and V is TRBV12-3 or TRBV12-4, with a tentative D call TRBD2 (5 bases). V was pared by 9 bases and J by 0 bases, with 12 bases between. The CDR3 extends over 14 amino acids. CDR3 nucleotide sequence: TGTGCCAGGCCGGGAAGGAGCTCCTACAATGAGCAGTTCTTC. Its translation: CARPGRSSYNEQFF.

The table lists this clonotype with many counts. The chain joins TRBV12-3 or TRBV12-4 to TRBJ1-6, with unresolved D. Trimming took off 1 base at V and 5 bases at J, with 6 bases between the two ends. The CDR3 sequence is 14 residues long. The CDR3 loop is CASSLVADNSPLHF. The CDR3 DNA reads as TGTGCCAGCAGTTTAGTGGCAGATAATTCACCCCTCCACTTT.

This clonotype was detected only a few times. The rearrangement uses TRBV24-1 and TRBJ1-2; 8 bases match TRBD1. Trimming cost V 1 base and J 7 bases; bases outside gene matches: 4. The CDR3 runs to 14 residues. Germline CDR1 reads KGHDR; CDR2 reads SFDVKD. CDR3 amino acids: CATSDLRQGIGYTF. CDR3 sequence (DNA): TGTGCCACCAGTGATTTAAGACAGGGGATTGGCTACACCTTC.

V and J are TRBV7-8 and TRBJ2-7; 10 bases are shared with TRBD1. This CDR3 is built from 17 residues. The trim removed 5 bases at V and 0 bases at J, leaving 10 bases unmatched. The germline V gene has CDR1 SGHVS and CDR2 FQNEAQ. The CDR3 loop reads CASSKGKGQGNSYEQYF. CDR3 sequence (DNA): TGTGCCAGCAGCAAAGGGAAGGGACAGGGGAACTCCTACGAGCAGTACTTC.

Only a few counts were recorded for this clonotype. J is TRBJ2-3 and V is TRBV27, with 12 positions matching TRBD2. The CDR3 totals 15 residues. The V gene end was trimmed by 6 bases and the J gene end by 6 bases; junction bases not matched to a gene: 7. Germline V gives CDR1 MNHEY, CDR2 SMNVEV (reference sequence). The CDR3 loop reads CASRSSGRARDTQYF. CDR3 coding DNA: TGTGCCAGCAGGTCTAGCGGGAGGGCCAGGGATACGCAGTATTTT.